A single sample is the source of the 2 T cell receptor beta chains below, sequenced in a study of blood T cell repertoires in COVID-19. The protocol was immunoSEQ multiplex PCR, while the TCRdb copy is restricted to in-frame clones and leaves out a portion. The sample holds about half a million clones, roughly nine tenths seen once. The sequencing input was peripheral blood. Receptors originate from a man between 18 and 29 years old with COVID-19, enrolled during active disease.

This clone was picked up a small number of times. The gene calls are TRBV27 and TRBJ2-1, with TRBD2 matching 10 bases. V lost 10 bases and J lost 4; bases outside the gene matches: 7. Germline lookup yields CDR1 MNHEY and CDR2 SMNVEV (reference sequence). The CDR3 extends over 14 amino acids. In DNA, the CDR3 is TGTGCCACCAAACTAGCGGGGCCTTACAATGAGCAGTTCTTC. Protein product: CATKLAGPYNEQFF.

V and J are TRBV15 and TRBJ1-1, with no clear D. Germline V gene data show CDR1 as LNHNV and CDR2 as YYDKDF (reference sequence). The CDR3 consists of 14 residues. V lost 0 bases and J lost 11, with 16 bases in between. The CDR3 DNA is TGTGCCACCAGCAGAGATCGGGCGGCGGGCGCGGCTTTCTTT. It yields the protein CATSRDRAAGAAFF.